One and the same sample provided the 20 T cell receptor beta chains below, sequenced in a study of T cell responses to AZD1222 COVID-19 vaccine. Measured with immunoSEQ multiplex PCR; TCRdb has only the in-frame clones, and not every one. The sample shows 130,000 to 150,000 clones, over 85% of them seen only once. The sample was peripheral blood, taken on day 0 of AZD1222 vaccination. These receptors were obtained from an adult in good health.

The sample holds one count of this clone. This chain joins TRBV9 and TRBJ2-2; D is perhaps TRBD2 (5 bases). V was pared by 1 base and J by 0 bases, with 10 bases between. CDR1 and CDR2 (germline): SGDLS, YYNGEE. This CDR3 has 16 residues. The CDR3 loop is CASSVKSSSNTGELFF. CDR3 bases: TGTGCCAGCAGCGTAAAGTCTAGCTCGAACACCGGGGAGCTGTTTTTT.

The gene calls are TRBV9 and TRBJ2-5; 11 bases match TRBD1. V lost 0 bases and J lost 1; bases outside the gene matches: 8. From germline, CDR1 is SGDLS and CDR2 YYNGEE. The CDR3 spans 18 residues. The CDR3 nucleotides are TGTGCCAGCAGCGTAGAAAGAGGACAGGGGGCACTCCAAGAGACCCAGTACTTC. This codes for CASSVERGQGALQETQYF. The variable domain in full, completed from reference TRBV9 and TRBJ2-5, reads DSGVTQTPKHLITATGQRVTLRCSPRSGDLSVYWYQQSLDQGLQFLIQYYNGEERAKGNILERFSAQQFPDLHSELNLSSLELGDSALYFCASSVERGQGALQETQYFGPGTRLLVL.

This chain links TRBV28 with TRBJ2-7; TRBD1 matches 10 bases. The CDR3 spans 17 residues. V was clipped by 2 bases and J by 2 bases; unmatched bases: 9. Germline V lookup: CDR1 MDHEN, CDR2 SYDVKM. CDR3 in DNA: TGTGCCAGCAGTTTAGACAAGTGGACAGGGGGAACCTACGAGCAGTACTTC. Translating gives CASSLDKWTGGTYEQYF. Complete variable domain (other parts from reference TRBV28 and TRBJ2-7): DVKVTQSSRYLVKRTGEKVFLECVQDMDHENMFWYRQDPGLGLRLIYFSYDVKMKEKGDIPEGYSVSREKKERFSLILESASTNQTSMYLCASSLDKWTGGTYEQYFGPGTRLTVT.

This chain uses TRBV11-2 with TRBJ2-7; D perhaps matches TRBD2 (7 bases). The CDR3 has 16 amino acids. The V end lost 1 base, the J end lost 3 bases, and 16 bases lay between the germline ends. Germline V CDR1 and CDR2: SGHAT, FQNNGV. CDR3 in amino acids: CASSLVAGAFFYEQYF. CDR3 coding DNA: TGTGCCAGCAGCTTAGTGGCGGGGGCTTTTTTCTACGAGCAGTACTTC.

There are a few counts of this clone. The rearrangement links TRBV10-3 to TRBJ1-6; TRBD1 is a possible D gene (6 bases). V shed 3 bases and J shed 3 bases, with 12 bases lying between them. The germline gives CDR1 ENHRY, CDR2 SYGVKD. This CDR3 is built from 16 residues. Here the CDR3 reads CAISDQGRDYNSPLHF. CDR3 nucleotides: TGTGCCATCAGTGATCAGGGGCGAGACTATAATTCACCCCTCCACTTT.

CDR3: CSVDSDSGNTIYF. CDR3 DNA sequence: TGCAGCGTTGATAGCGACTCTGGAAACACCATATATTTT. V and J are TRBV29-1 and TRBJ1-3; D uncertain. This CDR3 has 13 residues. Trimming pared 3 bases from V and 0 bases from J, leaving 6 bases between. Germline V gene sequence: CDR1 SQVTM, CDR2 ANQGSEA.

This clone was seen just once. The chain couples TRBV28 to TRBJ1-6, with 10 positions matching TRBD1. Germline trimming cut 2 bases from V and 8 bases from J; bases unmatched to any gene: 0. The CDR3 runs to 14 residues. Germline CDR1 is MDHEN and CDR2 is SYDVKM. Here the CDR3 reads CASSLGQGDSPLHF. The CDR3 DNA reads as TGTGCCAGCAGTTTAGGACAGGGGGATTCACCCCTCCACTTT.

The J gene is TRBJ2-7, the V gene TRBV4-3; TRBD1 matches at 10 bases. J was trimmed by 3 bases and V by 5 bases; bases with no gene match: 4. There are 14 residues in the CDR3. CDR1 is LGHNA, CDR2 YSLEER, per germline. CDR3 nucleotides: TGCGCCAGCAGCAGGACAGGGGGGAGCTACGAGCAGTACTTC. It translates to CASSRTGGSYEQYF.

The chain uses TRBV5-1 and TRBJ1-2, with no clear D. The CDR3 length is 14 residues. Trimming took off 0 bases at V and 4 bases at J, with 10 bases between the two ends. Germline values: CDR1 SGHRS, CDR2 YFSETQ. CDR3 protein: CASSLAPHSYGYTF. The CDR3 DNA reads TGCGCCAGCAGCTTGGCCCCGCACAGCTATGGCTACACCTTC.

The gene calls are TRBV4-3 and TRBJ2-1; D not resolved. Trimming stripped 0 bases from V and 5 bases from J, with 14 bases between. This CDR3 region has 16 residues. Per the germline V gene, CDR1 is LGHNA and CDR2 is YSLEER. The CDR3 loop is CASSQDPLRSDNEQFF. CDR3 coding DNA: TGCGCCAGCAGCCAAGACCCCTTGAGGTCGGACAATGAGCAGTTCTTC.

The chain joins TRBV27 to TRBJ2-3; D perhaps matches TRBD1 (5 bases). CDR1 MNHEY and CDR2 SMNVEV come from the germline V gene (reference sequence). The V end was cut by 8 bases, the J end by 2 bases, with 17 bases between. This CDR3 spans 15 amino acids. CDR3 loop: CASSLLGADTDTQYF. The CDR3, as DNA: TGTGCCAGCTCCCTATTAGGGGCTGACACAGATACGCAGTATTTT.

The rearrangement links TRBV3-1 (or the pseudogene TRBV3-2) to TRBJ2-3; possible D gene TRBD2, 6 bases. The V end was cut by 4 bases, the J end by 3 bases, with 14 bases between. The CDR3 totals 15 residues. The germline gives CDR1 LGHDT, CDR2 YNNKEL (reference sequence). CDR3 region: CASSPGAGPTDTQYF. CDR3 nucleotides: TGTGCCAGCAGCCCAGGAGCGGGCCCTACAGATACGCAGTATTTT.

The count of this clone is one. The J gene is TRBJ1-2, the V gene TRBV30, with a weak D call TRBD1 (5 bases). The CDR3 extends over 16 amino acids. V was cut by 3 bases and J by 2 bases, with 19 bases left in between. The germline gives CDR1 GTSNPN, CDR2 SVGIG (reference sequence). The CDR3, as DNA: TGTGCCTGGAGGGGGGTAGGGACGATCAGGAACTATGGCTACACCTTC. It translates to CAWRGVGTIRNYGYTF. Full variable domain (remainder filled in from reference TRBV30 and TRBJ1-2): SQTIHQWPATLVQPVGSPLSLECTVEGTSNPNLYWYRQAAGRGLQLLFYSVGIGQISSEVPQNLSASRPQDRQFILSSKKLLLSDSGFYLCAWRGVGTIRNYGYTFGSGTRLTVV.

The table lists this clone with a count of one. This chain joins TRBV11-3 and TRBJ1-4, with D possibly TRBD1 on 5 matching bases. There are 14 residues in the CDR3. V lost 5 bases and J lost 9, with 16 bases in between. Germline-derived CDR1 and CDR2 are SGHNT and YENEEA. The CDR3 bases are TGTGCCAGCAGCCTGGGGCGGAATAGTCAAAAACTGTTTTTT. It yields the protein CASSLGRNSQKLFF.

The chain couples TRBV5-6 to TRBJ2-7; tentatively, D is TRBD2 (5 bases). CDR3 size: 13 residues. CDR1 is SGHDT, CDR2 YYEEEE, per germline. Deletions cut 4 bases from V and 5 bases from J, with 13 bases between. The CDR3 region has the DNA TGTGCCAGCAGCCCCCCCCGACTAAACGAGCAGTACTTC. It is translated as CASSPPRLNEQYF.

The chain links TRBV7-6 to TRBJ2-3; a weak D match, TRBD2 (5 bases). CDR3 size: 15 residues. Trimming left V 4 bases short and J 2 bases short, with 13 bases between. Germline assignment: CDR1 SGHVS and CDR2 FNYEAQ. CDR3: CASSWLGEITDTQYF. Here the CDR3 DNA reads TGTGCCAGCAGCTGGCTTGGGGAGATCACAGATACGCAGTATTTT.

Here the CDR3 reads CASSYYDRDFGQPQHF. DNA of the CDR3: TGTGCCAGCAGCTATTATGACAGGGACTTCGGACAGCCCCAGCATTTT. This chain uses TRBV5-6 with TRBJ1-5; 7 bases agree with TRBD1. Germline lookup yields CDR1 SGHDT and CDR2 YYEEEE. The ends lost 3 bases at V and 7 bases at J; junction bases unmatched: 13. The CDR3 sequence is 16 residues long. The full variable domain, completed using reference TRBV5-6 and TRBJ1-5, is DAGVTQSPTHLIKTRGQQVTLRCSPKSGHDTVSWYQQALGQGPQFIFQYYEEEERQRGNFPDRFSGHQFPNYSSELNVNALLLGDSALYLCASSYYDRDFGQPQHFGDGTRLSIL.

The J gene is TRBJ1-6, the V gene TRBV14; a weak D match, TRBD1 (5 bases). This CDR3 has 13 residues. Germline loops: CDR1 SGHDN, CDR2 FVKESK. Trimming pared 4 bases from V and 6 bases from J, leaving 7 bases between. The CDR3 DNA follows: TGTGCCAGCAGCCTGGGGGGTAATTCACCCCTCCACTTT. The encoded protein is CASSLGGNSPLHF.

V is TRBV12-3 or TRBV12-4 and J is TRBJ2-7; D uncertain. Trimming pared 3 bases from V and 7 bases from J, leaving 10 bases between. The CDR3 loop spans 12 amino acids. The CDR3: CASSFPAGEQYF. The CDR3 nucleotides read TGTGCCAGCAGTTTTCCCGCCGGGGAGCAGTACTTC.

This chain connects TRBV12-3 or TRBV12-4 to TRBJ1-1, with D tentatively TRBD1 (6 bases). V was cut by 7 bases and J by 0 bases, with 9 bases left in between. This CDR3 is 13 amino acids long. This chain's CDR3 is CASTRQVNTEAFF. CDR3 nucleotides: TGTGCCAGCACACGACAGGTGAACACTGAAGCTTTCTTT.